Each of the 23 T cell receptor beta chains below was sequenced from the same sample in a study of Graves' ophthalmopathy and Graves' hyperthyroidism. Using RNA transcripts, the TCR beta CDR3 regions were amplified. The first round was an RT-PCR with HTBI primers, and the second round was a multiplex PCR. MiXCR, applied by TCRdb to the multiplex PCR reads, yields one record per CDR3 protein. The table records roughly 1.1 million distinct CDR3 sequences, 35% to 40% of them present only once. The material sequenced was peripheral blood or thyroid tissue (not recorded which). These receptors all stem from an adult man with Graves' hyperthyroidism.

This chain joins TRBV7-2 and TRBJ2-3, with 15 positions matching TRBD2. This CDR3 spans 18 amino acids. The germline V gene encodes CDR1 SGHTA and CDR2 FQGNSA. The ends lost 1 base at V and 4 bases at J; junction bases unmatched: 6. The DNA for the CDR3 is TGTGCCAGCAGCTTAGGGACTAGCGGGAGGGCCTCGGCAGATACGCAGTATTTT. Its translation is CASSLGTSGRASADTQYF.

There are a few counts of this clonotype. The chain combines TRBV12-3 or TRBV12-4 with TRBJ2-5, with D possibly TRBD1 on 6 matching bases. This CDR3 is built from 14 residues. The V end lost 5 bases, the J end lost 0 bases, and 10 bases lay between the germline ends. The CDR3 DNA reads TGTGCCAGCAGTCCCCACAGGGACCAAGAGACCCAGTACTTC. Its translation is CASSPHRDQETQYF.

The chain uses TRBV7-2 and TRBJ2-7, with a weak D call TRBD1 (6 bases). Germline values: CDR1 SGHTA, CDR2 FQGNSA. Deletions cut 4 bases from V and 0 bases from J, with 13 bases between. This CDR3 has 15 amino acids. CDR3 sequence (DNA): TGTGCCAGCAGCTCCCAAGGGGGTACCTCCTACGAGCAGTACTTC. It encodes CASSSQGGTSYEQYF.

The genes are TRBV6-2 or TRBV6-3 and TRBJ2-5, with D hard to call. This CDR3 is 10 amino acids long. The V and J ends lost 10 bases and 5 bases respectively, with 8 bases between them. CDR1 MNHEY and CDR2 SVGEGT come from the germline V gene. CDR3 DNA sequence: TGTGCCACCCCAGAGGAGACCCAGTACTTC. Its protein product is CATPEETQYF.

CDR3 amino acids: CASIRDRGRNGYTF. CDR3 DNA: TGTGCCAGCATCAGGGACAGGGGAAGGAATGGCTACACCTTC. This chain joins TRBV2 and TRBJ1-2, with TRBD1 matching 10 bases. Germline V gene lookup returns CDR1 SNHLY and CDR2 FYNNEI. J lost 6 bases, V lost 7 bases, and 8 bases had no gene match. The CDR3 totals 14 residues.

This clonotype was counted between two and nine times. This sequence joins TRBV12-3 or TRBV12-4 and TRBJ2-7; D is perhaps TRBD2 (6 bases). V lost 6 bases and J lost 5, with 14 bases in between. The CDR3 is 13 amino acids. The CDR3 sequence: CASRRTTRDEQYF. DNA for the CDR3: TGTGCCAGCAGAAGGACTACACGTGACGAGCAGTACTTC.

This clonotype has at least ten counts. The rearrangement uses TRBV10-3 and TRBJ2-7; tentatively, D is TRBD1 (5 bases). This CDR3 is built from 14 residues. Germline V lookup: CDR1 ENHRY, CDR2 SYGVKD. V dropped 7 bases and J dropped 3 bases, with 16 bases sitting between them. In nucleotides, the CDR3 is TGTGCCATCAAACGTGGTCAGGGCGACTACGAGCAGTACTTC. It codes for CAIKRGQGDYEQYF.

This chain connects TRBV30 to TRBJ1-1, with D uncertain. The V gene lost 0 bases and the J gene lost 11 bases, with 10 bases spanning the gap. Germline V CDR1 and CDR2: GTSNPN, SVGIG (reference sequence). This CDR3 is 11 amino acids long. Here the CDR3 reads CAWSVRVDAFF. The CDR3 coding sequence is TGTGCCTGGAGTGTACGCGTGGATGCTTTCTTT.

This clonotype has only a few counts. The chain recombines TRBV6-6 with TRBJ2-6; a possible D gene is TRBD2 (5 bases). The CDR3 contains 18 residues. Germline V CDR1 and CDR2: MNHNY, SVGAGI (reference sequence). V lost 2 bases and J lost 3, with 17 bases in between. CDR3 region: CASSYMTLNGVGANVLTF. CDR3 in DNA: TGTGCCAGCAGTTACATGACACTGAACGGGGTTGGGGCCAACGTCCTGACTTTC.

As for this clonotype: Given the absence of the conserved phenylalanine or tryptophan at the CDR3 end, a read error is likely. CDR3 amino acids: CASSLRGNTEAFY. For the CDR3, the DNA is TGTGCCAGCAGCTTGAGAGGGAACACTGAAGCTTTCTAT. The chain couples TRBV7-8 to TRBJ1-1; D is ambiguous. The germline V gene has CDR1 SGHVS and CDR2 FQNEAQ. The CDR3 is 13 amino acids. Trimming took off 3 bases at V and 1 base at J, with 6 bases between the two ends.

V is TRBV6-2 or TRBV6-3 and J is TRBJ2-7; TRBD2 matches 7 bases. This CDR3 region has 15 residues. Per the germline V gene, CDR1 is MNHEY and CDR2 is SVGEGT. V dropped 7 bases and J dropped 0; count of bases not matched to a gene: 9. DNA of the CDR3: TGTGCCAGCACTCAGCGGGGTGGAAGCTCCTACGAGCAGTACTTC. Its protein product is CASTQRGGSSYEQYF.

Notes on this clonotype: No conserved phenylalanine or tryptophan is present at the end of the CDR3, so a read error is the likely explanation. This rearrangement joins TRBV7-9 to TRBJ1-1; D gene ambiguous. CDR3 size: 12 residues. The V end lost 4 bases, the J end lost 6 bases, and 9 bases lay between the germline ends. CDR1 and CDR2 (germline): SEHNR, FQNEAQ (reference sequence). The CDR3 DNA is TGTGCCAGCAGCTCTTTTTCGGCTGAAGCTTTCCTT. Its protein is CASSSFSAEAFL.

With respect to this clonotype: It may be a read error: a sequence one base away is much more abundant. This chain joins TRBV7-9 and TRBJ2-5; D is undetermined. The CDR3 runs to 14 residues. The germline CDR1 and CDR2 sequences are SEHNR and FQNEAQ (reference sequence). The DNA of the CDR3 is TGTGCCGGCAGCTCCGCGGACGGTCAAGAGACCCAGTACTTC. Encoded protein: CAGSSADGQETQYF. The full variable domain, in which reference TRBV7-9 and TRBJ2-5 provide the parts outside the CDR3, is DTGVSQNPRHKITKRGQNVTFRCDPISEHNRLYWYRQTLGQGPEFLTYFQNEAQLEKSRLLSDRFSAERPKGSFSTLEIQRTEQGDSAMYLCAGSSADGQETQYFGPGTRLLVL.

V and J are TRBV3-1 and TRBJ2-7; 9 positions agree with TRBD1. Losses at the gene ends were 3 bases for V and 4 bases for J; bases not matched to a gene: 7. CDR3 length equals 15 residues. From germline, CDR1 is LGHDT and CDR2 YNNKEL (reference sequence). The CDR3 coding sequence is TGTGCCAGCAGCCATCCCAGACAGGGGGAGTACGAGCAGTACTTC. It translates to CASSHPRQGEYEQYF.

This clonotype has a count of ten or more. The chain carries TRBV7-9 and TRBJ2-5; a possible D gene is TRBD1 (5 bases). The CDR3 is 16 amino acids. Germline CDR1 reads SEHNR; CDR2 reads FQNEAQ (reference sequence). V gave up 7 bases and J gave up 0 bases, with 18 bases separating them. The CDR3 nucleotides are TGTGCCAGCAACCAACCCTCCCGGACATACCAAGAGACCCAGTACTTC. It translates to CASNQPSRTYQETQYF.

Notes on this clonotype: Germline is not matched at one junction end, which may reflect a read error. This sequence joins TRBV24-1 and TRBJ1-3, with D possibly matching TRBD1 (6 bases). The CDR3 contains 16 residues. Germline CDR1 reads KGHDR; CDR2 reads SFDVKD. As DNA, the CDR3 is TGTGCCAGCAGTCCAACAGGGACCAGCTCTGGAAACACCATATATTTT. Its protein product is CASSPTGTSSGNTIYF.

This clonotype was observed at least ten times. The chain uses TRBV10-3 and TRBJ1-6, with D unresolved. The V gene lost 6 bases and the J gene lost 11 bases, with 20 bases spanning the gap. The germline V gene encodes CDR1 ENHRY and CDR2 SYGVKD. This CDR3 has 15 amino acids. CDR3 protein: CAISPSGPGVAPLHF. The CDR3 DNA is TGTGCCATCAGCCCTTCCGGGCCCGGCGTGGCACCCCTCCACTTT.

This chain connects TRBV7-2 to TRBJ2-5, with 9 bases fitting TRBD2. The germline V gene encodes CDR1 SGHTA and CDR2 FQGNSA. The CDR3 runs 15 residues. V gave up 5 bases and J gave up 2 bases; unmatched junction bases: 6. In DNA, the CDR3 is TGTGCCAGCAGCCCCCGACTAGCGGATCAAGAGACCCAGTACTTC. It translates to CASSPRLADQETQYF.

This clonotype was seen more than once but under ten times. The J gene is TRBJ2-2, the V gene TRBV5-1; the match to TRBD2 covers 10 bases. V gave up 3 bases and J gave up 7 bases; unmatched junction bases: 12. The CDR3 sequence is 17 residues long. Germline V gives CDR1 SGHRS, CDR2 YFSETQ. CDR3 loop: CASSSDLLAGVVGELFF. The CDR3 coding sequence is TGCGCCAGCAGCTCAGACCTTCTAGCGGGAGTGGTCGGGGAGCTGTTTTTT.

On this clonotype itself: A much larger clonotype is one base distant, so this may be a read error. This chain uses TRBV5-1 with TRBJ2-7; tentative D call: TRBD1 (6 bases). CDR3 length equals 15 residues. Trimming pared 4 bases from V and 6 bases from J, leaving 20 bases between. Germline CDR1 and CDR2: SGHRS and YFSETQ. The CDR3 sequence: CASSPQGRGFGEQYF. CDR3 coding DNA: TGCGCCAGCAGCCCCCAGGGCAGGGGTTTCGGCGAGCAGTACTTC.

The chain links TRBV24-1 to TRBJ2-5, with D uncertain. Between the trimmed V and J ends, which lost 9 bases and 1 base, there was a span of 14 bases. The CDR3 spans 14 residues. The germline CDR1 and CDR2 sequences are KGHDR and SFDVKD. The CDR3 nucleotides are TGTGCCACCGGACGAGGCAGGACCCAAGAGACCCAGTACTTC. Protein: CATGRGRTQETQYF.

The sample holds a few counts of this clonotype. Compared with germline, one end of the junction differs, possibly owing to a read error. The chain has TRBV7-8 and TRBJ2-5, with D tentatively TRBD2 (6 bases). This CDR3 spans 13 amino acids. Germline CDR1 reads SGHVS; CDR2 reads FQNEAQ. CDR3 loop: CASSLVRGKTQYF. The CDR3 DNA reads TGTGCCAGCAGTTTAGTTCGCGGGAAGACCCAGTACTTC.

The sample holds many counts of this clonotype. Compared with germline, one end of the junction differs, possibly owing to a read error. The chain uses TRBV5-1 and TRBJ1-2; perhaps TRBD1 as D (5 bases). The germline V gene encodes CDR1 SGHRS and CDR2 YFSETQ. The CDR3 consists of 13 residues. Written as DNA, the CDR3 is TGTGCCAGCAGCTTGGGCAGGGACTATGGCTACACCTTC. Translated, it gives CASSLGRDYGYTF.